This is a list of T cell receptor beta chains from one sample in a study of T cell clones after liver transplantation. Measured with immunoSEQ multiplex PCR; TCRdb has only the in-frame clones, and not every one. In the table there are roughly 70,000 clones, 80% of which are singletons. Material: CD4+ T cells from blood, obtained before liver transplant. These receptors originate from a human donor who received a liver transplant. Both conserved end residues are part of each CDR3. A D gene is named only where the DNA matches it firmly. Only part of the rows carry a size: once, few, many, or a class if the clone is expanded.

TRBV4-3	.	TRBJ2-2	.	TGCGCCAGCAGCCAAGATACAAGGGCCGGGGAGCTGTTTTTT	CASSQDTRAGELFF
TRBV14	.	TRBJ1-1	.	TGTGCCAGCAGCCACGCCGACCCAGGGCTAACTGAAGCTTTCTTT	CASSHADPGLTEAFF
TRBV27	.	TRBJ1-4	.	TGTGCCAGCAGTTTAATTGCAACTAATGAAAAACTGTTTTTT	CASSLIATNEKLFF
TRBV11-2	TRBD2	TRBJ2-1	.	TGTGCCAGCAGCTCCCAACTAGCGGGAGGGTCCAATGAGCAGTTCTTC	CASSSQLAGGSNEQFF
TRBV4-3	.	TRBJ1-2	.	TGCGCCAGCAGCCTCGATCCGGGGGGCGACTATGGCTACACCTTC	CASSLDPGGDYGYTF
TRBV6-9	TRBD1	TRBJ2-5	.	TGTGCCAGCAGCCGCCGGACAGGCCCCCAAGAGACCCAGTACTTC	CASSRRTGPQETQYF
TRBV4-1	TRBD2	TRBJ2-7	many	TGCGCCAGCAGCCTTAAAGCGGGAGCCAACTACGAGCAGTACTTC	CASSLKAGANYEQYF
TRBV27	.	TRBJ2-7	.	TGTGCCAGCAGTTCAAAACTTGGAGGGCCCGAGCAGTACTTC	CASSSKLGGPEQYF
TRBV15	.	TRBJ1-4	few	TGTGCCACCAGCGTTACACAAAGTGGGGAAAAACTGTTTTTT	CATSVTQSGEKLFF
TRBV5-4	.	TRBJ2-5	.	TGTGCCAGCAGCCTATTCAGCGGGGAGACCCAGTACTTC	CASSLFSGETQYF
TRBV2	TRBD2	TRBJ2-1	.	TGTGCCAGCAAGGCGGGGGTCTACAATGAGCAGTTCTTC	CASKAGVYNEQFF
TRBV14	TRBD1	TRBJ2-5	.	TGTGCCAGCAGCCGCGAAAGGGACAGGGAAGTGGAGACCCAGTACTTC	CASSRERDREVETQYF
TRBV27	TRBD2	TRBJ2-2	.	TGTGCCAGCAGTCCCCCCGCTAGCGGGTGGGGCGGGGAGCTGTTTTTT	CASSPPASGWGGELFF
TRBV14	.	TRBJ1-1	once	TGTGCCAGCAGCGCTCACACTGAAGCTTTCTTT	CASSAHTEAFF
TRBV2	TRBD1	TRBJ1-2	.	TGTGCCAGCATCCCTGAAGGGGGCACCAACTATGGCTACACCTTC	CASIPEGGTNYGYTF
TRBV30	.	TRBJ2-6	.	TGTGCCTGGAAGCCGGGATCTGGGGCCAACGTCCTGACTTTC	CAWKPGSGANVLTF
TRBV18	TRBD2	TRBJ2-1	.	TGTGCCAGCTCTGCCGATACTAGCGCGTTCTCCAATGAGCAGTTCTTC	CASSADTSAFSNEQFF
TRBV2	TRBD2	TRBJ2-5	.	TGTGCCAGCAGTCCCGAGCGGGGAAGCTGGGAGACCCAGTACTTC	CASSPERGSWETQYF
TRBV6-5	TRBD2	TRBJ2-1	.	TGTGCCAGCAGTCCCGGGACTAGCGGGATAGAGCAGTTCTTC	CASSPGTSGIEQFF
TRBV28	TRBD1	TRBJ2-7	.	TGTGCCAGCAGTCGCCCGGGACAGGCGAACTACGAGCAGTACTTC	CASSRPGQANYEQYF
TRBV9	.	TRBJ2-3	.	TGTGCCAGCAGCGTTTTGGGCGGGATGGGAGATACGCAGTATTTT	CASSVLGGMGDTQYF
TRBV15	.	TRBJ1-5	.	TGTGCCACCAGCAGCGGGTATTTGGGACCCCAGCATTTT	CATSSGYLGPQHF
TRBV10-3	.	TRBJ2-5	.	TGTGCCATGGCATCCCTAGCAGGGGAGACCCAGTACTTC	CAMASLAGETQYF
TRBV2	.	TRBJ2-7	.	TGTGCCAGCAGACACAGGGATAAGTCCCACGAGCAGTACTTC	CASRHRDKSHEQYF
TRBV4-2	.	TRBJ1-5	.	TGTGCCAGCAGCCAAGCCCAGCAGGCAAATCAGCCCCAGCATTTT	CASSQAQQANQPQHF
TRBV4-3	.	TRBJ2-2	.	TGCGCCAGCAGCCAGGGGTCGCGGGACTACACCGGGGAGCTGTTTTTT	CASSQGSRDYTGELFF
TRBV5-4	.	TRBJ1-1	.	TGTGCGACCAGGGGAGGAACTGAAGCTTTCTTT	CATRGGTEAFF
TRBV6-1	.	TRBJ1-4	.	TGTGCCAGCGGTCGGAGTAATGAAAAACTGTTTTTT	CASGRSNEKLFF
TRBV28	TRBD2	TRBJ2-7	once	TGTGCCAGCAGTCCCGGGACTAGCGGAACTTTATACGAGCAGTACTTC	CASSPGTSGTLYEQYF
TRBV7-2	TRBD2	TRBJ2-5	.	TGTGCCAGCAGCACCCATAGCGGGAGGGGGGAGACCCAGTACTTC	CASSTHSGRGETQYF
TRBV29-1	.	TRBJ1-2	once	TGCAGCGTTGAAGGGACGGTCTATGGCTACACCTTC	CSVEGTVYGYTF
TRBV28	TRBD1	TRBJ1-5	.	TGTGCCAGCAGTCGACAGGGGGTAGGCCGGCCCCAGCATTTT	CASSRQGVGRPQHF
TRBV28	TRBD1	TRBJ1-5	.	TGTGCCAGCAGTTTTCGGGACAGGATTAATCAGCCCCAGCATTTT	CASSFRDRINQPQHF
TRBV5-6	.	TRBJ2-1	.	TGTGCCAGCAGCTTACAATACTACAATGAGCAGTTCTTC	CASSLQYYNEQFF
TRBV9	TRBD2	TRBJ2-1	.	TGTGCCAGCAGCGAGACTAGCGGGAACAATGAGCAGTTCTTC	CASSETSGNNEQFF
TRBV5-5	.	TRBJ1-4	.	TGTGCCAGCAGTCTATTGCCGGGGGGCGAAAAACTGTTTTTT	CASSLLPGGEKLFF
TRBV28	.	TRBJ1-5	.	TGTGCCAGCAGTACCCCCGGGACGGGCCTCAATCAGCCCCAGCATTTT	CASSTPGTGLNQPQHF
TRBV19	.	TRBJ1-1	.	TGTGCCAGTAGTATAGGAGGGAAAGCGAACACTGAAGCTTTCTTT	CASSIGGKANTEAFF
TRBV5-6	.	TRBJ2-1	once	TGTGCCAGCAGCTTACTAGGACAGCTGAGCTCCTACAATGAGCAGTTCTTC	CASSLLGQLSSYNEQFF
TRBV5-4	.	TRBJ1-3	.	TGTGCCAGCAGCTTTTTCTCTGGAAACACCATATATTTT	CASSFFSGNTIYF
TRBV5-1	.	TRBJ2-5	.	TGCGCCAGCACCTACCTCCCAGGGCCCCAGGAGACCCAGTACTTC	CASTYLPGPQETQYF
TRBV2	.	TRBJ1-2	.	TGTGCCAGCAGTGACCAGGGAATGACGGCTAAAGGCTACACCTTC	CASSDQGMTAKGYTF
TRBV18	.	TRBJ2-7	.	TGTGCCAGCTCACCACCTCTCCGGGGAAGACGAAACGAGCAGTACTTC	CASSPPLRGRRNEQYF
TRBV5-4	.	TRBJ2-7	.	TGTGCCAGCAGCTTTGCGGGACGTCAGGGTAGGGCCTACGAGCAGTACTTC	CASSFAGRQGRAYEQYF
TRBV5-1	.	TRBJ2-7	once	TGCGCCAGCAGCTTACTGCCAGGGGGGAGTTCCTACGAGCAGTACTTC	CASSLLPGGSSYEQYF
TRBV9	TRBD2	TRBJ2-2	.	TGTGCCAGCAGCGCGGGGACTAGCGGGATTACCGGGGAGCTGTTTTTT	CASSAGTSGITGELFF
TRBV4-3	TRBD1	TRBJ2-3	.	TGCGCCAGCAGCCAAGATTTAGGACAGGGGGCTAGGGCAGATACGCAGTATTTT	CASSQDLGQGARADTQYF
TRBV19	.	TRBJ2-2	.	TGTGCCAGTAGTCCCGGAAGGGCCAGAGGCGGGGAGCTGTTTTTT	CASSPGRARGGELFF
TRBV11-2	.	TRBJ1-1	few	TGTGCCAGCACGCTTAGATTCGCCGGGAACACTGAAGCTTTCTTT	CASTLRFAGNTEAFF
TRBV12-2	.	TRBJ1-4	.	TGTGCAAGTCGCTTAGATTATAGATTGGGACAGCTTAATGAAAAACTGTTTTTT	CASRLDYRLGQLNEKLFF
TRBV11-3	.	TRBJ2-2	.	TGTGCTAGCAGCCCAGCCGGCAGGCCGAACACCGGGGAGCTGTTTTTT	CASSPAGRPNTGELFF
TRBV28	.	TRBJ2-5	.	TGTGCCAGCAGTTTGGTTGGGCGGGAGACCCAGTACTTC	CASSLVGRETQYF
TRBV18	.	TRBJ2-7	.	TGTGCCAGCTCACCCGACAGAATAAGCGAGCAGTACTTC	CASSPDRISEQYF
TRBV5-1	TRBD2	TRBJ2-3	.	TGCGCCAGCAGCTTGGTCACGGGAGGCCATGATACGCAGTATTTT	CASSLVTGGHDTQYF
TRBV7-8	TRBD1	TRBJ2-7	.	TGTGCCAGCAGTTCCAGACAGGGGACGTACGAGCAGTACTTC	CASSSRQGTYEQYF